These 27 T cell receptor beta chains came from one sample sequenced in a study of Graves' ophthalmopathy and Graves' hyperthyroidism. Beta-chain TCR CDR3 regions were amplified from RNA transcripts. The authors performed first-round RT-PCR with HTBI primers and then a second-round multiplex PCR. TCRdb redid the calling of the multiplex PCR reads with MiXCR, one entry per CDR3 protein. The data show 660,000 or so distinct CDR3 sequences, about 41% seen once. Sequences were obtained from peripheral blood. These receptor sequences come from an adult man with Graves' ophthalmopathy.

This clonotype was observed at least ten times. This chain connects TRBV2 to TRBJ1-6; D might be TRBD1 (5 bases). Looked up from germline, CDR1 is SNHLY and CDR2 is FYNNEI. The CDR3 length is 16 residues. Trimming took off 7 bases at V and 7 bases at J, with 20 bases between the two ends. CDR3 in amino acids: CASKLDRDSWNSPLHF. The CDR3 region has the DNA TGTGCCAGCAAACTCGACCGGGACTCCTGGAATTCACCCCTCCACTTT.

Turning to this clonotype: The junction shows a germline mismatch at one end, possibly a read error. The V and J genes are TRBV7-9 and TRBJ2-2, with D maybe TRBD1 (6 bases). CDR1 SEHNR and CDR2 FQNEAQ come from the germline V gene (reference sequence). This CDR3 comprises 16 residues. The CDR3: CASSSPRSGATGELFF. DNA of the CDR3: TGCGCCAGCAGCTCTCCTCGTTCAGGGGCCACCGGGGAGCTGTTTTTT.

Only a few counts were recorded for this clonotype. The chain recombines TRBV12-3 or TRBV12-4 with TRBJ2-7; tentative D call: TRBD1 (6 bases). V lost 10 bases, J lost 0 bases, and 19 bases lay in between. The CDR3 consists of 15 residues. The CDR3 loop reads CATTLEEGDSYEQYF. The DNA for the CDR3 is TGTGCCACCACCCTGGAAGAGGGGGACTCCTACGAGCAGTACTTC.

Many counts were recorded for this clonotype. The chain uses TRBV19 and TRBJ1-2, with 7 bases fitting TRBD1. The V gene's germline CDR1 is LNHDA and CDR2 SQIVND (reference sequence). V lost 4 bases, J lost 2 bases, and 7 bases stayed unmatched. The CDR3 consists of 15 residues. CDR3 loop: CASSTHRGGNYGYTF. DNA for the CDR3: TGTGCCAGTAGTACACACAGGGGAGGGAACTATGGCTACACCTTC.

The rearrangement joins TRBV25-1 to TRBJ2-3; TRBD1 aligns across 8 bases. The V gene's germline CDR1 is MGHDK and CDR2 SYGVNS. The ends lost 3 bases at V and 0 bases at J; junction bases unmatched: 8. The CDR3 extends over 17 amino acids. CDR3 sequence reads: CASSERTGRSSTDTQYF. CDR3 in DNA: TGTGCCAGCAGTGAGCGGACAGGGAGGTCTAGCACAGATACGCAGTATTTT.

With regard to this clonotype: A much larger clone sits a single nucleotide away, making a read error possible. The CDR3 DNA is TGTGCCATCAGTGGACAGAGCTCTGGAAACACCATATATTTT. Its translation is CAISGQSSGNTIYF. The J gene is TRBJ1-3, the V gene TRBV10-3; a possible D gene is TRBD1 (5 bases). With 4 bases removed from V and 0 bases from J, the gap between germline ends came to 7 bases. In germline, CDR1 is ENHRY, CDR2 SYGVKD. CDR3 length equals 14 residues.

J is TRBJ2-7 and V is TRBV24-1; D ambiguous. V shed 2 bases and J shed 2 bases, with 30 bases lying between them. CDR1 and CDR2 (germline): KGHDR, SFDVKD. The CDR3 runs 21 residues. In DNA form, the CDR3 reads TGTGCCACCAGTGATTCCGATACCCACAGTGGGCAGAGCGACGGGCCCTACGAGCAGTACTTC. Translated, it gives CATSDSDTHSGQSDGPYEQYF.

This clonotype was recorded at least ten times. This rearrangement joins TRBV11-3 to TRBJ1-1; D is ambiguous. Trimming pared 3 bases from V and 0 bases from J, leaving 8 bases between. There are 14 residues in the CDR3. CDR1 and CDR2 (germline): SGHNT, YENEEA. CDR3 DNA: TGTGCCAGCAGCTTCCGAACGGTGAACACTGAAGCTTTCTTT. It yields the protein CASSFRTVNTEAFF. Full variable domain (remainder filled in from reference TRBV11-3 and TRBJ1-1): EAGVVQSPRYKIIEKKQPVAFWCNPISGHNTLYWYLQNLGQGPELLIRYENEEAVDDSQLPKDRFSAERLKGVDSTLKIQPAELGDSAVYLCASSFRTVNTEAFFGQGTRLTVV.

About this clonotype itself: A much larger clone lies a single base off, so this may be a read error. The chain uses TRBV2 and TRBJ1-5, with D uncertain. Germline V lookup: CDR1 SNHLY, CDR2 FYNNEI. The CDR3 has 13 amino acids. Trimming shortened V by 7 bases and J by 1 base, and 8 bases separated the two germline ends. CDR3 coding DNA: TGTGCCAGCAACGACGGCAGCAATCAGCCCCAGCATTTT. The encoded protein is CASNDGSNQPQHF.

The chain recombines TRBV2 with TRBJ2-5; a weak D match, TRBD2 (6 bases). With 5 bases removed from V and 4 bases from J, the gap between germline ends came to 11 bases. Looked up from germline, CDR1 is SNHLY and CDR2 is FYNNEI. The CDR3 has 13 residues. This CDR3 is CASSMGGGETQYF. The CDR3 region has the DNA TGTGCCAGCAGTATGGGGGGAGGAGAGACCCAGTACTTC.

V gene TRBV12-3 or TRBV12-4 combines with J gene TRBJ1-4; no firm D call. The CDR3 has 15 residues. V was trimmed by 6 bases and J by 16 bases, leaving 27 bases between them. The CDR3 spells CASSPVQTRQPHAFF. CDR3 in DNA: TGTGCCAGCAGCCCGGTCCAGACGCGTCAGCCCCACGCGTTTTTT.

This clonotype occurred a few times. The chain employs TRBV5-6 and TRBJ1-2; a possible D gene is TRBD1 (6 bases). The V gene lost 4 bases and the J gene lost 9 bases, with 10 bases spanning the gap. Germline CDR1 is SGHDT and CDR2 is YYEEEE. The CDR3 loop spans 11 amino acids. Here the CDR3 reads CASSGGFSYTF. The DNA for the CDR3 is TGTGCCAGCAGCGGGGGCTTTAGCTACACCTTC.

The rearrangement links TRBV4-1 to TRBJ2-7; 14 positions agree with TRBD2. The junction had 8 bases not matched to a gene; V was cut back by 1 base and J by 0 bases. Germline V gene lookup returns CDR1 MGHRA and CDR2 YSYEKL. This CDR3 is 19 amino acids long. The DNA for the CDR3 is TGCGCCAGCAGCCAAGTAGGTGGACTAGCGGGGGGCTACTCCTACGAGCAGTACTTC. Its translation is CASSQVGGLAGGYSYEQYF.

A single count supports this clonotype. This chain links TRBV29-1 with TRBJ1-1, with 8 bases identical to TRBD1. CDR3 length: 12 residues. CDR1 and CDR2 (germline): SQVTM, ANQGSEA. V trimming: 7 bases; J trimming: 6 bases; junction bases outside the gene matches: 7. CDR3 sequence (DNA): TGCAGCGCCAGACAGGGGATCGCTGAAGCTTTCTTT. It translates to CSARQGIAEAFF. Filled out from reference TRBV29-1 and TRBJ1-1, the complete variable domain reads SAVISQKPSRDICQRGTSLTIQCQVDSQVTMMFWYRQQPGQSLTLIATANQGSEATYESGFVIDKFPISRPNLTFSTLTVSNMSPEDSSIYLCSARQGIAEAFFGQGTRLTVV.

At least ten counts were recorded for this clonotype. The gene calls are TRBV20-1 and TRBJ2-7; 8 bases align to TRBD2. This CDR3 spans 13 amino acids. With 6 bases clipped from V and 3 bases from J, the junction kept 7 bases outside the gene matches. From germline, CDR1 is DFQATT and CDR2 SNEGSKA (reference sequence). CDR3 amino acids: CSATSGGDYEQYF. The DNA for the CDR3 is TGCAGTGCCACTAGCGGTGGAGACTACGAGCAGTACTTC.

The chain couples TRBV5-1 to TRBJ2-7, with D uncertain. Gene TRBJ2-1 matches the end of the DNA better, so the J call may be wrong. CDR1 and CDR2 (germline): SGHRS, YFSETQ. This CDR3 is 12 amino acids long. CDR3 region: CASRSNRDEQFF. CDR3 in DNA: TGCGCCAGCAGGTCAAACCGGGATGAGCAGTTCTTC.

In its sample, this clonotype was seen many times. The chain employs TRBV7-8 and TRBJ1-1, with TRBD1 as a possible D gene (5 bases). The CDR3 runs 14 residues. The germline gives CDR1 SGHVS, CDR2 FQNEAQ. Trimming shortened V by 0 bases and J by 3 bases, and 8 bases separated the two germline ends. CDR3 bases: TGTGCCAGCAGCTTAGCGGGGGGACACACTGAAGCTTTCTTT. Translated: CASSLAGGHTEAFF.

This clonotype showed up just a few times. The chain employs TRBV24-1 and TRBJ2-3; TRBD2 matches 7 bases. The CDR3 runs 17 residues. After removal of 0 bases from V and 1 base from J, the junction contained 6 bases not matched to a gene. Looked up from germline, CDR1 is KGHDR and CDR2 is SFDVKD. CDR3: CATSDLRRAGGTDTQYF. In DNA, the CDR3 is TGTGCCACCAGTGATTTGCGGCGGGCGGGAGGCACAGATACGCAGTATTTT.

The genes are TRBV7-9 and TRBJ2-5; 8 bases line up with TRBD1. Germline V gene lookup returns CDR1 SEHNR and CDR2 FQNEAQ (reference sequence). The CDR3 runs 16 residues. J lost 1 base, V lost 4 bases, and 8 bases had no gene match. CDR3 protein: CASSSTGTGAQETQYF. CDR3 DNA: TGTGCCAGCAGCTCAACCGGGACAGGCGCCCAAGAGACCCAGTACTTC.

This clonotype was found many times. The chain joins TRBV7-9 to TRBJ2-2; D gene unclear. Trimming took 5 bases from V and 1 from J, leaving 14 bases between them. The CDR3 runs to 16 residues. The V gene's germline CDR1 is SEHNR and CDR2 FQNEAQ (reference sequence). For the CDR3, the DNA is TGTGCCAGCAGCAGAAGGTTCGGCAGGAACACCGGGGAGCTGTTTTTT. Translated, it gives CASSRRFGRNTGELFF.

The V call is TRBV5-1, the J call TRBJ1-4; no firm D call. The germline V and J ends were trimmed by 0 bases and 0 bases, with 6 bases remaining between them. The CDR3 is 15 residues long. Per the germline V gene, CDR1 is SGHRS and CDR2 is YFSETQ. In nucleotides, the CDR3 is TGCGCCAGCAGCTTGGGGCCCTCAACTAATGAAAAACTGTTTTTT. Its translation: CASSLGPSTNEKLFF.

The rearrangement joins TRBV18 to TRBJ1-2, with D unclear. V was clipped by 0 bases and J by 5 bases, with 13 bases between them. This CDR3 is 15 amino acids long. Germline V CDR1 and CDR2: KGHSH, LQKENI. The CDR3 loop reads CASSPPSRDRYGYTF. The CDR3 region has the DNA TGTGCCAGCTCACCACCGTCAAGGGATCGGTATGGCTACACCTTC.

This clonotype was detected ten times or more. The CDR3, as DNA: TGTGCCACGCGACAGACTAGCGGGGGACTGAACACCGGGGAGCTGTTTTTT. Its protein is CATRQTSGGLNTGELFF. This chain connects TRBV10-3 to TRBJ2-2, with 12 nucleotides matching TRBD2. The length of the CDR3 is 17 residues. Unmatched junction bases numbered 10, after V lost 10 bases and J lost 1 base. CDR1 ENHRY and CDR2 SYGVKD come from the germline V gene.

The chain links TRBV5-1 to TRBJ2-7; 11 nucleotides align to TRBD2. Gene TRBJ2-1 matches the end of the DNA better, so the J call may be wrong. In germline, CDR1 is SGHRS, CDR2 YFSETQ. This CDR3 has 17 residues. The CDR3 region is CASSLVTGTSGGGEQFF. The DNA of the CDR3 is TGCGCCAGCAGCTTGGTGACCGGGACTAGCGGAGGCGGGGAGCAGTTCTTC.

The table lists this clonotype with many counts. This chain joins TRBV12-3 or TRBV12-4 and TRBJ2-7; tentative D call: TRBD1 (6 bases). The CDR3 spans 14 residues. The ends were cut back, 5 bases at V and 4 bases at J, with 15 bases in the middle. The CDR3 sequence is CASSDWDTEYEQYF. CDR3 sequence (DNA): TGTGCCAGCAGTGACTGGGACACCGAATACGAGCAGTACTTC.

This clonotype appeared many times. The chain uses TRBV24-1 and TRBJ2-2, with no clear D. V was pared by 5 bases and J by 2 bases, with 11 bases between. The CDR3 is 15 amino acids. Germline V lookup: CDR1 KGHDR, CDR2 SFDVKD. Here the CDR3 DNA reads TGTGCCACCAGTGCATCCAGCGCTAACACCGGGGAGCTGTTTTTT. It codes for CATSASSANTGELFF.

This clonotype was seen many times. V and J are TRBV12-5 and TRBJ1-1; 9 nucleotides align to TRBD1. Germline V gene lookup returns CDR1 LGHNT and CDR2 FRNRAP. The CDR3 is 18 amino acids. Losses at the gene ends were 5 bases for V and 3 bases for J; bases not matched to a gene: 16. The CDR3 region is CASGIPSGTGPSDTEAFF. CDR3 sequence (DNA): TGTGCTAGTGGTATTCCATCCGGGACAGGGCCGTCGGACACTGAAGCTTTCTTT.